This T cell receptor beta chain was observed in a study of T cell repertoires in cytomegalovirus infection. Study summary: Through public TCR beta signatures, both CMV infection and matching HLA type were indicated. Study-wide results and limits: The study found HLA-C-restricted CMV-specific TCR beta clonotypes dominating the ex vivo response. Summed frequency of public TCR beta families distinguished CMV carriers with the relevant HLA.

Germline values: CDR1 LGHNA, CDR2 YNFKEQ. The CDR3 is 16 amino acids. V was pared by 0 bases and J by 2 bases, with 10 bases between. TCRdb passed the reads through MiXCR, listing each CDR3 protein once. This sample yields just under 300,000 distinct CDR3 sequences, of which approximately 8.9% are seen a single time; less than 3% belongs to the top ten. As regards this clonotype: Its target is not known.

The sequence was obtained from a human donor in good health (CMV status not recorded). Some clones in this sample may be carry-over from other donors' samples. The chain links TRBV4-2 to TRBJ1-4; no firm D call. Sequencing used PBMCs. The CDR3 loop reads CASSQDSQATNEKLFF. CDR3 nucleotide sequence: TGTGCCAGCAGCCAAGATAGCCAGGCCACTAATGAAAAACTGTTTTTT.